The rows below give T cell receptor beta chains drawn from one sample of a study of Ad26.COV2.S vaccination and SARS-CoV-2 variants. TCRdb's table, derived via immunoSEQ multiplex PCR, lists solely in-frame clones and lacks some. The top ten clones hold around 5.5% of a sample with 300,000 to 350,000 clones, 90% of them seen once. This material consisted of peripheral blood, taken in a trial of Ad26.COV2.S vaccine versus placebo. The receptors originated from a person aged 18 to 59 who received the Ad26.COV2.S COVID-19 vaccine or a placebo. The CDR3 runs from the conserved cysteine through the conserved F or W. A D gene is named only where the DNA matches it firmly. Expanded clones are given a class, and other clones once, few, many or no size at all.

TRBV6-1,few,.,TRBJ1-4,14,CASSESGVVVKLFF,TGTGCCAGCAGTGAATCGGGGGTTGTAGTAAAACTGTTTTTT
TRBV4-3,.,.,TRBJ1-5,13,CASSSGTWQPQHF,TGCGCCAGCAGCTCCGGGACATGGCAGCCCCAGCATTTT
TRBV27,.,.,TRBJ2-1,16,CASSPLQGLTYNEQFF,TGTGCCAGCAGTCCACTCCAGGGGCTTACCTACAATGAGCAGTTCTTC
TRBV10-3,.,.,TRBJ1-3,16,CAISESSGASGNTIYF,TGTGCCATCAGTGAGTCGAGTGGGGCGTCTGGAAACACCATATATTTT
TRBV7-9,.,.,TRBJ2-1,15,CASSRPGLMDNEQFF,TGTGCCAGCAGCCGCCCAGGGCTGATGGACAATGAGCAGTTCTTC
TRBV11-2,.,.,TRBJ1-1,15,CASSLLGPLGSQAFF,TGTGCCAGCAGCCTACTTGGACCTTTGGGAAGTCAAGCTTTCTTT
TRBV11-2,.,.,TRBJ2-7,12,CASGIRFNEQYF,TGTGCCAGCGGGATTAGGTTCAACGAGCAGTACTTC
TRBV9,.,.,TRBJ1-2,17,CASSRIAGTQVNYGYTF,TGTGCCAGCAGCAGAATCGCCGGGACACAGGTTAACTATGGCTACACCTTC
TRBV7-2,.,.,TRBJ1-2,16,CASSLGIGTATNGYTF,TGTGCCAGCAGCTTAGGGATTGGGACCGCCACTAATGGCTACACCTTC
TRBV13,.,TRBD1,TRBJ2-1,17,CASSLRPGQGLDNEQFF,TGTGCCAGCAGCTTACGTCCCGGACAGGGCCTCGACAATGAGCAGTTCTTC
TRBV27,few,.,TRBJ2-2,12,CASVEASGELFF,TGTGCCAGTGTAGAAGCGTCAGGGGAGCTGTTTTTT
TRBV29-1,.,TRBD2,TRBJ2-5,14,CSVVTSGSTETQYF,TGCAGCGTTGTGACTAGCGGGAGCACAGAGACCCAGTACTTC
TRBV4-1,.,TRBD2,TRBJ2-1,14,CASSLLGGGHEQFF,TGCGCCAGCAGCCTCCTTGGGGGAGGGCATGAGCAGTTCTTC
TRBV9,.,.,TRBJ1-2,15,CASSLDWGANYGYTF,TGTGCCAGCAGTCTAGATTGGGGAGCAAACTATGGCTACACCTTC
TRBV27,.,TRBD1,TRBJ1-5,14,CASSLGTGNQPQHF,TGTGCCAGCAGTTTAGGGACAGGGAATCAGCCCCAGCATTTT
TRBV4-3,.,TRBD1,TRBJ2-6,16,CASSLTGGSGANVLTF,TGCGCCAGCAGCCTGACAGGGGGCTCTGGGGCCAACGTCCTGACTTTC
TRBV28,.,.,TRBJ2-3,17,CASSLKQDEFYTDTQYF,TGTGCCAGCAGTTTGAAACAGGATGAATTTTACACAGATACGCAGTATTTT
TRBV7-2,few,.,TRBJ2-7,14,CASSLGQPPNEQYF,TGTGCCAGCAGCTTAGGACAGCCTCCGAATGAGCAGTACTTC
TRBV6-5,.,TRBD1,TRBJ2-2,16,CASSYSDRVVTGELFF,TGTGCCAGCAGTTATTCGGACAGGGTGGTCACCGGGGAGCTGTTTTTT
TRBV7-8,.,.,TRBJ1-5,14,CASSLEAYGQPQHF,TGTGCCAGCAGCTTAGAGGCCTACGGTCAGCCCCAGCATTTT
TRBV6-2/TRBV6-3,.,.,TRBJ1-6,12,CASSFYGSPLHF,TGTGCCAGCAGTTTTTATGGTTCACCCCTCCACTTT
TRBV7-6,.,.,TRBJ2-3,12,CASKGEADTQYF,TGTGCCAGCAAAGGGGAGGCAGATACGCAGTATTTT
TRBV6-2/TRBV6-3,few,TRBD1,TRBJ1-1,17,CASSSWISTGGNTEAFF,TGTGCCAGCAGTTCTTGGATATCGACAGGGGGGAACACTGAAGCTTTCTTT
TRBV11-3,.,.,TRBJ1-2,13,CASSYPGVGGYTF,TGTGCCAGCAGCTACCCGGGGGTGGGTGGCTACACCTTC
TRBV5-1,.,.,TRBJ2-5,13,CASGLRWGETQYF,TGCGCCAGCGGACTAAGGTGGGGAGAGACCCAGTACTTC
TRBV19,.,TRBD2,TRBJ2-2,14,CASSLGTSMQELFF,TGTGCCAGTAGCCTCGGGACTAGCATGCAGGAGCTGTTTTTT
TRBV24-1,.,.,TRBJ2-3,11,CATSDGHTQYF,TGTGCCACCAGTGATGGGCATACGCAGTATTTT